The 12 T cell receptor beta chains below come from one sample, sequenced in a study of T cells expressing NK-cell markers. With the 5' RACE reads reprocessed, TCRdb shows one record per CDR3 protein and no DNA. This sample contains some 110,000 distinct CDR3 sequences. Sequences were obtained from blood T cells: a sorted CD56 or NKG2C T cell subset, CD4+ or CD8+ T cells, or bulk PBMC T cells (not recorded which). The receptors here all came from a woman between 18 and 70 years old in good health.

The chain links TRBV5-1 to TRBJ2-7; there is no DNA to check the TCRdb D call of TRBD2. CDR3 size: 14 residues. CDR1 is SGHRS and CDR2 is YFSETQ in the germline V gene. This CDR3 is CASSLRETTYEQYF.

This chain joins TRBV14 and TRBJ2-1; no DNA is available, so the TRBD1 call from TCRdb remains unchecked. CDR1 and CDR2 (germline): SGHDN, FVKESK. The CDR3 totals 15 residues. The CDR3 loop reads CASSPGTGTYNEQFF.

The chain employs TRBV29-1 and TRBJ2-3; without DNA, the TCRdb call of TRBD1 cannot be checked. CDR3 length equals 13 residues. Per germline, CDR1 SQVTM and CDR2 ANQGSEA. CDR3 sequence reads: CSVAGTGPDTQYF.

CDR3 sequence: CSVVYVLAGPETQYF. The gene calls are TRBV29-1 and TRBJ2-5; absent DNA, TCRdb's TRBD2 call cannot be checked. The CDR3 covers 15 residues. CDR1 is SQVTM and CDR2 is ANQGSEA in the germline V gene.

The chain couples TRBV28 to TRBJ2-7; TCRdb calls TRBD2, which cannot be checked without DNA. CDR1 is MDHEN, CDR2 SYDVKM, per germline. The CDR3 sequence is 13 residues long. CDR3: CASNPDSFYEQYF. The full variable domain, completed using reference TRBV28 and TRBJ2-7, is DVKVTQSSRYLVKRTGEKVFLECVQDMDHENMFWYRQDPGLGLRLIYFSYDVKMKEKGDIPEGYSVSREKKERFSLILESASTNQTSMYLCASNPDSFYEQYFGPGTRLTVT.

The rearrangement uses TRBV5-1 and TRBJ2-1; TCRdb calls TRBD2, which cannot be checked without DNA. This CDR3 is 16 amino acids long. Germline V lookup: CDR1 SGHRS, CDR2 YFSETQ. This chain's CDR3 is CASSLGTGGAYNEQFF. Based on the CDR3 plus reference TRBV5-1 and TRBJ2-1, the full variable domain is KAGVTQTPRYLIKTRGQQVTLSCSPISGHRSVSWYQQTPGQGLQFLFEYFSETQRNKGNFPGRFSGRQFSNSRSEMNVSTLELGDSALYLCASSLGTGGAYNEQFFGPGTRLTVL.

This chain connects TRBV4-1 to TRBJ2-5. CDR1 is MGHRA and CDR2 is YSYEKL in the germline V gene. The CDR3 runs 14 residues. The CDR3 loop reads CASSQVQLQETQYF.

The chain joins TRBV27 to TRBJ2-2; checking the TCRdb D call of TRBD1 is not possible without DNA. Germline-derived CDR1 and CDR2 are MNHEY and SMNVEV (reference sequence). This CDR3 is 16 amino acids long. The CDR3 region is CASSPWGGQNTGELFF.

J is TRBJ2-1 and V is TRBV4-2; the TCRdb call, TRBD1, lacks DNA for checking. CDR1 and CDR2 from the germline V gene are LGHNA and YNFKEQ. The length of the CDR3 is 16 residues. The chain's CDR3 is CASSQETGSSYNEQFF.

The chain links TRBV9 to TRBJ2-3; TCRdb's D call of TRBD1 is untestable without DNA. Per germline, CDR1 SGDLS and CDR2 YYNGEE. The CDR3 spans 13 residues. The CDR3 reads CASSPGGSDTQYF.

This CDR3 reads CASSQDRYILTEAFF. This chain joins TRBV3-1 and TRBJ1-1. The CDR3 extends over 15 amino acids. Looked up from germline, CDR1 is LGHDT and CDR2 is YNNKEL (reference sequence).

The gene calls are TRBV7-9 and TRBJ1-6. The CDR3 is 12 amino acids. CDR1 is SEHNR and CDR2 is FQNEAQ in the germline V gene (reference sequence). The CDR3: CASSYDNSPLHF.